A single sample is the source of the 9 T cell receptor beta chains below, sequenced in a study of blood T cells in healthy people across ages. PCR was performed a second time for roughly 7 to 11 cycles using a sample-barcoded 5' primer and a J-beta primer mix. Each CDR3 protein is one row after TCRdb ran MiXCR on the 5' RACE reads. The sample has around 1.1 million distinct CDR3 sequences; under 40% are singletons. The source material was blood. These receptors all come from a man aged 18 to 30 in good health.

The rearrangement links TRBV6-6 to TRBJ2-7; D is perhaps TRBD2 (5 bases). Germline values: CDR1 MNHNY, CDR2 SVGAGI (reference sequence). Trimming cost V 0 bases and J 9 bases, with 12 bases left between them. This CDR3 has 13 amino acids. CDR3 residues: CASSYSLDSVQYF. In DNA form, the CDR3 reads TGTGCCAGCAGTTACTCACTAGACTCGGTGCAGTACTTC.

This clonotype was seen at least ten times. The genes are TRBV29-1 and TRBJ2-1; D is unresolved. The CDR3 is 11 amino acids. V was shortened by 7 bases and J by 6 bases, with 10 bases between the two germline ends. CDR1 is SQVTM, CDR2 ANQGSEA, per germline. The CDR3 reads CSALDRNEQFF. CDR3 DNA sequence: TGCAGCGCTCTGGACCGCAATGAGCAGTTCTTC.

This clonotype was detected many times. This chain links TRBV12-3 or TRBV12-4 with TRBJ2-5, with D unresolved. V dropped 5 bases and J dropped 2 bases, with 9 bases sitting between them. There are 13 residues in the CDR3. DNA of the CDR3: TGTGCCAGCAGTCCTCTAAGTCAAGAGACCCAGTACTTC. Encoded protein: CASSPLSQETQYF.

The chain carries TRBV19 and TRBJ2-3; D remains unclear. The CDR3 loop spans 13 amino acids. Germline CDR1 is LNHDA and CDR2 is SQIVND (reference sequence). The V end lost 1 base, the J end lost 3 bases, and 5 bases lay between the germline ends. CDR3 residues: CASSIARTDTQYF. DNA of the CDR3: TGTGCCAGTAGTATAGCAAGGACAGATACGCAGTATTTT.

This clonotype was detected only once. This chain uses TRBV11-2 with TRBJ2-3; perhaps TRBD1 as D (6 bases). Per germline, CDR1 SGHAT and CDR2 FQNNGV. The CDR3 runs to 15 residues. V was cut by 1 base and J by 5 bases, with 13 bases left in between. Written as DNA, the CDR3 is TGTGCCAGCAGCTTAGGGTCTGCAGGGGAAGATACGCAGTATTTT. The encoded protein is CASSLGSAGEDTQYF.

This rearrangement joins TRBV29-1 to TRBJ2-1, with D unresolved. The CDR3 has 10 amino acids. The V gene lost 5 bases and the J gene lost 4 bases, with 3 bases spanning the gap. Germline V gene sequence: CDR1 SQVTM, CDR2 ANQGSEA. Here the CDR3 DNA reads TGCAGCGTTTGGTACAATGAGCAGTTCTTC. Amino acids: CSVWYNEQFF.

Regarding this clonotype: A much larger clone differs by one base, so this may be a read error. The chain is built from TRBV4-3 and TRBJ2-5; 7 nucleotides line up with TRBD1. Matching the DNA end better, TRBJ2-1 makes the J call doubtful. This CDR3 contains 15 residues. Germline V gene sequence: CDR1 LGHNA, CDR2 YSLEER. The CDR3 bases are TGCGCCAGCAGCCAAGAGGGACAGTTACAAGAGACCCAGTTCTTC. It is translated as CASSQEGQLQETQFF.

The table lists this clonotype with a few counts. This sequence joins TRBV20-1 and TRBJ1-4; tentative D call: TRBD1 (6 bases). Deletions cut 2 bases from V and 8 bases from J, with 12 bases between. In germline, CDR1 is DFQATT, CDR2 SNEGSKA (reference sequence). The CDR3 covers 13 residues. The DNA of the CDR3 is TGCAGTGCTAGAAGGGGGTTCGAGGAAAAACTGTTTTTT. Its translation: CSARRGFEEKLFF.

This sequence joins TRBV5-1 and TRBJ2-1; TRBD2 matches 10 bases. This CDR3 contains 18 residues. From germline, CDR1 is SGHRS and CDR2 YFSETQ. V lost 3 bases to trimming and J lost 0 bases; unmatched junction nucleotides: 9. The CDR3 reads CASSSSGTSVSSYNEQFF. The CDR3 DNA is TGCGCCAGCAGCTCGTCCGGGACTAGCGTCAGCTCCTACAATGAGCAGTTCTTC.